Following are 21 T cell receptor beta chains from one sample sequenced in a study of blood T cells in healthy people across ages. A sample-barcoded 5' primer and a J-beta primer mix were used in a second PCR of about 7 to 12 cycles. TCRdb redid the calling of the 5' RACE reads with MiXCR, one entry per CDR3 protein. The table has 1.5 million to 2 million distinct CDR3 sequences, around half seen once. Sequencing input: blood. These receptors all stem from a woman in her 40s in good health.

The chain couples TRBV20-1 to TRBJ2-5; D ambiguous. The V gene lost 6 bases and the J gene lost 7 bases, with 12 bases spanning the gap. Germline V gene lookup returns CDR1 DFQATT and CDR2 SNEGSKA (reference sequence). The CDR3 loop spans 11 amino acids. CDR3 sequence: CSAGWLGTQYF. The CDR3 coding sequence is TGCAGTGCCGGGTGGCTTGGGACCCAGTACTTC.

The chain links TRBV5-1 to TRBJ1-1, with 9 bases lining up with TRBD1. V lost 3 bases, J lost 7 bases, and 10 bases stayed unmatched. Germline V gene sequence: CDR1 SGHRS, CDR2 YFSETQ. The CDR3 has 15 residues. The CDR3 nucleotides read TGCGCCAGCAGCTACGCCGGGACAGGGACGGGTGAAGCTTTCTTT. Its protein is CASSYAGTGTGEAFF.

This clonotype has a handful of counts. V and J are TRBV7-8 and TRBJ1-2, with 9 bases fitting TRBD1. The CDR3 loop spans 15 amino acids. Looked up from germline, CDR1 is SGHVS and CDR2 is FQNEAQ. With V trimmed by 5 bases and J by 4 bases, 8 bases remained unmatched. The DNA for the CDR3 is TGTGCCAGCAGCAAGCGGGACAGGGAGTCCTATGGCTACACCTTC. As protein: CASSKRDRESYGYTF.

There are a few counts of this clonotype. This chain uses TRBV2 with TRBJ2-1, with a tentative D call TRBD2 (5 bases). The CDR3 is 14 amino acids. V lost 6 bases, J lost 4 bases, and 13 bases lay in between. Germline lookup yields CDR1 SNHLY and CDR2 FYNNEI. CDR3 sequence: CASRGTRAYNEQFF. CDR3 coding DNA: TGTGCCAGCAGGGGCACGCGGGCGTACAATGAGCAGTTCTTC.

DNA for the CDR3: TGCAGTGCCACCCCGGGACAAACGGCCTATGGCTACACCTTC. It yields the protein CSATPGQTAYGYTF. V gene TRBV20-1 combines with J gene TRBJ1-2, with a possible D match to TRBD1 (6 bases). Germline CDR1 is DFQATT and CDR2 is SNEGSKA (reference sequence). V lost 6 bases and J 4 bases, leaving 18 bases between the germline ends. The CDR3 consists of 14 residues.

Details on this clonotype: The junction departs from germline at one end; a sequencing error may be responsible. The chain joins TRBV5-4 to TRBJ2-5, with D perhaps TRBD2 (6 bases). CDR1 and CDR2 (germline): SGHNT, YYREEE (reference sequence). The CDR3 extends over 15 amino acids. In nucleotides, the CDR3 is TGTGCCAGCAGCTTGGGGCCTAGCGAACAAGAGACCCCGTACTTC. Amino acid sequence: CASSLGPSEQETPYF.

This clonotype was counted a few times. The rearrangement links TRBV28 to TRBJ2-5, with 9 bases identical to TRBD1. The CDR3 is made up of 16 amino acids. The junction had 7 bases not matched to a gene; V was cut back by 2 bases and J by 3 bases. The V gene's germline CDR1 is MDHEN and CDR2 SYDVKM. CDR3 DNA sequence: TGTGCCAGCAGTTTACCCCGACAGGGGGTTGAAGAGACCCAGTACTTC. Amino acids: CASSLPRQGVEETQYF. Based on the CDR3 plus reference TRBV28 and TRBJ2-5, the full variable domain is DVKVTQSSRYLVKRTGEKVFLECVQDMDHENMFWYRQDPGLGLRLIYFSYDVKMKEKGDIPEGYSVSREKKERFSLILESASTNQTSMYLCASSLPRQGVEETQYFGPGTRLLVL.

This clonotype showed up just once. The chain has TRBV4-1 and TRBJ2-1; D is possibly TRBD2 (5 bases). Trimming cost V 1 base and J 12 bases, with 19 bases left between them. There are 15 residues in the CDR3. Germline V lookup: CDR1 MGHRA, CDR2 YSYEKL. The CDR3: CASSQGSGWGAVQFF. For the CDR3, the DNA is TGCGCCAGCAGCCAAGGTAGTGGGTGGGGAGCGGTGCAGTTCTTC.

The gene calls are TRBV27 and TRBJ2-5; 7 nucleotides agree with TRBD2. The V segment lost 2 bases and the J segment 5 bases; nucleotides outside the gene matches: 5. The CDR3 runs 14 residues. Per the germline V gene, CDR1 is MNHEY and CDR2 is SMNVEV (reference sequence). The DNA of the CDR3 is TGTGCCAGCAGTTTAAACTGGGGGGGGGAGACCCAGTACTTC. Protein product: CASSLNWGGETQYF.

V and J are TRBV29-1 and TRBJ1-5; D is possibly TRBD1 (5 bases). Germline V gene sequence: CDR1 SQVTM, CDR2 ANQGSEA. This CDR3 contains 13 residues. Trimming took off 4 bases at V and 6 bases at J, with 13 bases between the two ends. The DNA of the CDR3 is TGCAGCGTTGGCCGGGGGTCAGGTCAGCCCCAGCATTTT. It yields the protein CSVGRGSGQPQHF. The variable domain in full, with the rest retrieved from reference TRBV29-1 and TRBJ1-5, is SAVISQKPSRDICQRGTSLTIQCQVDSQVTMMFWYRQQPGQSLTLIATANQGSEATYESGFVIDKFPISRPNLTFSTLTVSNMSPEDSSIYLCSVGRGSGQPQHFGDGTRLSIL.

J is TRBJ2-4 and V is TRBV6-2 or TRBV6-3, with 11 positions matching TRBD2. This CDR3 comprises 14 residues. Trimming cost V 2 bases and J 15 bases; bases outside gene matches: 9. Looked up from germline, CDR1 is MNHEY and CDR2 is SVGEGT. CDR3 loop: CASSYELAGAFRYF. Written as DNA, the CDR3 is TGTGCCAGCAGTTACGAACTAGCGGGGGCATTTCGGTACTTC.

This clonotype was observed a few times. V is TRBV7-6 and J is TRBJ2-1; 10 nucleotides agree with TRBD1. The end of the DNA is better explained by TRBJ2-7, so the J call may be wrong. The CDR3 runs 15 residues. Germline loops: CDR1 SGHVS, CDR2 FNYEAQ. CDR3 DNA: TGTGCCAGCAGCTTGGAGACAGGGGGCAGGAACGAGCAGTACTTC. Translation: CASSLETGGRNEQYF.

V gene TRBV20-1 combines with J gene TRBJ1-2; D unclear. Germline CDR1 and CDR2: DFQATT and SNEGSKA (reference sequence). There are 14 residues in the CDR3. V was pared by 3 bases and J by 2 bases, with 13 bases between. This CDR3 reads CSASSSVTNYGYTF. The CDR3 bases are TGCAGTGCTAGTTCAAGTGTTACCAACTATGGCTACACCTTC.

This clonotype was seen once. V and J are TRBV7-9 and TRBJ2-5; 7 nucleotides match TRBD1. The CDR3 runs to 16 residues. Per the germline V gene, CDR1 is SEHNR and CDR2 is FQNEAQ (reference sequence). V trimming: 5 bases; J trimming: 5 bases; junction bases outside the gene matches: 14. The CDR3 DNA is TGTGCCAGCAGCAGAGAGGGGGCGACGATGGGGGAGACCCAGTACTTC. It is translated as CASSREGATMGETQYF.

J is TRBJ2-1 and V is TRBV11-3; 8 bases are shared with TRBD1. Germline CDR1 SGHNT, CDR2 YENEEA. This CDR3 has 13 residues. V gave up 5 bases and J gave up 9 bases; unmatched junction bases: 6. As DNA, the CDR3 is TGTGCCAGCAGCGACAGGGGTCGGGGTGAGCAGTTCTTC. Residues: CASSDRGRGEQFF.

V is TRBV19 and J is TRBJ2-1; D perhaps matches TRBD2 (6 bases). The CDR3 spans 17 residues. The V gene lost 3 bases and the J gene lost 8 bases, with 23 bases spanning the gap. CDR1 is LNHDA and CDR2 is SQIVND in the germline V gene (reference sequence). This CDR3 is CASSIGGRSTRRDEQFF. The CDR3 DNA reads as TGTGCCAGTAGTATCGGTGGTAGGTCGACAAGGAGGGATGAGCAGTTCTTC.

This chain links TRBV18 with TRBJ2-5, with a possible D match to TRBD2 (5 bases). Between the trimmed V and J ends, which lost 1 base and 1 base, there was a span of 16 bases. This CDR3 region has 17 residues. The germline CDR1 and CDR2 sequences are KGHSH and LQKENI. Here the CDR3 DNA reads TGTGCCAGCTCACCACTTCCGCCGGGGAGCCCCCAAGAGACCCAGTACTTC. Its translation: CASSPLPPGSPQETQYF.

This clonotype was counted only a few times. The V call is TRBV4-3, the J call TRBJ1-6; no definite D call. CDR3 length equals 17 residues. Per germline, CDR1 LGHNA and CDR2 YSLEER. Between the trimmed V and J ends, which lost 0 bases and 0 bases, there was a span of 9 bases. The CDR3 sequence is CASSQDGGSSYNSPLHF. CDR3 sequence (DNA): TGCGCCAGCAGCCAAGATGGAGGGAGCTCCTATAATTCACCCCTCCACTTT.

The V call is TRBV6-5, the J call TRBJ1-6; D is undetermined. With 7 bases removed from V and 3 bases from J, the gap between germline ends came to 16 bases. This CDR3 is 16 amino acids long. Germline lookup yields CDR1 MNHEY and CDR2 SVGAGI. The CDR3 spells CASNNSPPFYNSPLHF. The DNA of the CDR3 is TGTGCCAGCAATAACAGTCCCCCCTTCTATAATTCACCCCTCCACTTT.

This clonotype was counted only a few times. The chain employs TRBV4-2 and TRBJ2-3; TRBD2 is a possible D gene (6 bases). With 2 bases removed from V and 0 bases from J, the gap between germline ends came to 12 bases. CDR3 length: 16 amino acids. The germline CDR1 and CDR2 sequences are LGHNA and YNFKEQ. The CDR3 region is CASSQRPGTSTDTQYF. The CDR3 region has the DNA TGTGCCAGCAGCCAACGACCAGGGACTAGCACAGATACGCAGTATTTT.

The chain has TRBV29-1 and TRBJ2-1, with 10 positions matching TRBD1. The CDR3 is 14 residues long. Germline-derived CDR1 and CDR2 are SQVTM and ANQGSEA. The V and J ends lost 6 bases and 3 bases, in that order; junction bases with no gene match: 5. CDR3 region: CSVEDRGFYNEQFF. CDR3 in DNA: TGCAGCGTAGAGGACAGGGGGTTCTACAATGAGCAGTTCTTC.